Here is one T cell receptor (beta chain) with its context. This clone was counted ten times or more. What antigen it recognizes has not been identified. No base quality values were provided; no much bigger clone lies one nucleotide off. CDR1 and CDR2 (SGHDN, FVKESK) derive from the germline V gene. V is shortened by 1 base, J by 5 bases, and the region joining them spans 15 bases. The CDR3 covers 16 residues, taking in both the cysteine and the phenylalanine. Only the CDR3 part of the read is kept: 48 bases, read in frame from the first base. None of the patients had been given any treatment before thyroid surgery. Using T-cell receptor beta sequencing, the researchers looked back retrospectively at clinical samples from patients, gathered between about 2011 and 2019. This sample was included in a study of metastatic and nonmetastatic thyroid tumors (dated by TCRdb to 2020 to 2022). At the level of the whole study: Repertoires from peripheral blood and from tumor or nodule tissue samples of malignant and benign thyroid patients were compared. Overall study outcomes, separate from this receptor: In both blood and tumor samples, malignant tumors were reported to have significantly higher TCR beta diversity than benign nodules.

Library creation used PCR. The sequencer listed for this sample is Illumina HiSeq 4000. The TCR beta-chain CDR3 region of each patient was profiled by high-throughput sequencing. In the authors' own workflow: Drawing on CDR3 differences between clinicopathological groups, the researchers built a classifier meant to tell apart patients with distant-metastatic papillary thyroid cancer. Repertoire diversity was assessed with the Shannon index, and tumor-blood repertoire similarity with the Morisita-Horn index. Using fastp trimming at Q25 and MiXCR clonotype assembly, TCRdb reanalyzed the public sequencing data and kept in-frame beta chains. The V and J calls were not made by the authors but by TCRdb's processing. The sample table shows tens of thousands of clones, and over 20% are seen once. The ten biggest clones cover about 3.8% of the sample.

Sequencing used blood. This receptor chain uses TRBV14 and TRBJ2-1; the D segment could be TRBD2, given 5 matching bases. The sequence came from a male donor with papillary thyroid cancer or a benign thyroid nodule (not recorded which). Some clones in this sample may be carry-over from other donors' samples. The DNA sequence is TGTGCCAGCAGCCAAGGGGGAGTGACTAATAACAATGAGCAGTTCTTC. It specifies CASSQGGVTNNNEQFF.